Listed below are T cell receptor beta chains from one sample, sequenced in a study of T cell responses to AZD1222 COVID-19 vaccine. Using immunoSEQ multiplex PCR, the repertoire was profiled, and TCRdb retains in-frame clones only, with some absent. This sample has around 110,000 clones; just over 85% occur once, and the top ten carry around a tenth. The source was peripheral blood, collected on day 0 of AZD1222 vaccination. These TCRs come from an adult in good health. CDR3s include the opening cysteine and the closing phenylalanine or tryptophan. D genes are given only for firm matches. The size of a clone is reported for some rows only, either as once, few or many, or as a class for expanded clones.

CDR3 | DNA | V | D | J | size
CASSFRRPVATNEKLFF | TGTGCCAGCAGCTTCCGGAGGCCGGTTGCAACTAATGAAAAACTGTTTTTT | TRBV7-3 | NA | TRBJ1-4 | NA
CASSSGSARAYNEQFF | TGCGCCAGTTCTAGCGGGAGCGCTCGCGCCTACAATGAGCAGTTCTTC | TRBV5-1 | TRBD2 | TRBJ2-1 | NA
CASSPLGTSGTEQYF | TGTGCCAGCAGCCCCCTAGGCACGTCCGGGACCGAGCAGTACTTC | TRBV7-9 | NA | TRBJ2-7 | NA
CAISGLNEQFF | TGTGCCATCAGTGGGCTCAATGAGCAGTTCTTC | TRBV10-3 | NA | TRBJ2-1 | NA
CASSQDRGPDTEAFF | TGTGCCAGCAGCCAAGATAGGGGGCCGGACACTGAAGCTTTCTTT | TRBV3-1/TRBV3-2 | TRBD1 | TRBJ1-1 | NA
CASSGRQGQGYGYTF | TGTGCCAGCAGCGGTAGACAGGGGCAGGGCTATGGCTACACCTTC | TRBV7-9 | TRBD1 | TRBJ1-2 | few
CASSSSRNTEAFF | TGTGCCAGCAGCTCCAGCAGAAACACTGAAGCTTTCTTT | TRBV6-4 | NA | TRBJ1-1 | once
CASSRGDGYTF | TGTGCCAGCAGCCGGGGGGATGGCTACACCTTC | TRBV9 | NA | TRBJ1-2 | NA
CASSLVRRGPYEQYF | TGTGCCAGCAGCTTAGTCAGGCGGGGCCCCTACGAGCAGTACTTC | TRBV7-2 | NA | TRBJ2-7 | few
CASSPGAGGNRDGYTF | TGTGCCAGCAGCCCTGGGGCTGGGGGGAATCGGGATGGCTACACCTTC | TRBV4-2 | NA | TRBJ1-2 | NA
CASSMGTTQGRSGYTF | TGTGCCAGTAGTATGGGAACCACACAGGGCCGGTCTGGCTACACCTTC | TRBV19 | NA | TRBJ1-2 | NA
CASSPRTGRYEQYF | TGTGCCAGCAGCCCCCGGACAGGGAGGTACGAGCAGTACTTC | TRBV5-4 | TRBD1 | TRBJ2-7 | NA
CASSKTSTGTGYTF | TGTGCCAGCAGCAAGACTTCGACAGGGACTGGCTACACCTTC | TRBV7-3 | TRBD1 | TRBJ1-2 | NA
CASRDSPNYGYTF | TGTGCCAGCAGGGACAGCCCTAACTATGGCTACACCTTC | TRBV6-4 | NA | TRBJ1-2 | few
CASSSRGPSRSGNTIYF | TGTGCCAGCAGCTCCCGGGGACCTTCGAGAAGTGGAAACACCATATATTTT | TRBV7-2 | NA | TRBJ1-3 | NA
CASSNSGGLEQFF | TGTGCCAGTAGTAATTCGGGGGGGCTTGAGCAGTTCTTC | TRBV19 | TRBD2 | TRBJ2-1 | NA
CASSIGTSGSSYNEQFF | TGTGCCAGTAGTATAGGGACTAGCGGTAGCTCCTACAATGAGCAGTTCTTC | TRBV19 | TRBD2 | TRBJ2-1 | NA
CASSLGTGVNEQYF | TGTGCCAGCAGCCTCGGGACAGGTGTAAACGAGCAGTACTTC | TRBV14 | TRBD1 | TRBJ2-7 | NA
CASSFGGTLSNQPQHF | TGTGCCAGCAGCTTCGGAGGGACGCTCAGCAATCAGCCCCAGCATTTT | TRBV5-5 | NA | TRBJ1-5 | NA
CASSLYGTIFTGNTIYF | TGTGCCAGCAGCTTATACGGGACGATTTTTACGGGAAACACCATATATTTT | TRBV7-2 | NA | TRBJ1-3 | NA
CASSSQTETGSEQYF | TGCGCCAGCAGCTCCCAAACGGAGACAGGCTCCGAGCAGTACTTC | TRBV5-1 | NA | TRBJ2-7 | once
CASSPGRANTEAFF | TGTGCCAGCAGCCCCGGACGGGCGAACACTGAAGCTTTCTTT | TRBV7-6 | NA | TRBJ1-1 | once
CASSYSSYQETQYF | TGTGCCAGCAGTTACTCCTCCTACCAAGAGACCCAGTACTTC | TRBV6-2/TRBV6-3 | NA | TRBJ2-5 | NA
CASSLSVSRNYNEQFF | TGTGCCAGCAGTTTATCGGTATCCCGTAACTACAATGAGCAGTTCTTC | TRBV28 | NA | TRBJ2-1 | NA
CASSDTTWRSPLHF | TGTGCCAGCTCAGACACGACTTGGAGGTCACCCCTCCACTTT | TRBV18 | NA | TRBJ1-6 | NA
CASSQGDGYTF | TGTGCCAGCAGTCAGGGGGATGGCTACACCTTC | TRBV6-5 | TRBD1 | TRBJ1-2 | NA
CSGRDISYNEQFF | TGCAGCGGGAGGGACATCTCCTACAATGAGCAGTTCTTC | TRBV29-1 | NA | TRBJ2-1 | NA
CASSPRQGRGEKLFF | TGTGCCAGCAGCCCACGACAGGGGCGGGGTGAAAAACTGTTTTTT | TRBV5-4 | TRBD1 | TRBJ1-4 | NA
CASSFPGERGGTEAFF | TGTGCCAGCAGCTTTCCGGGGGAACGAGGAGGCACTGAAGCTTTCTTT | TRBV7-9 | NA | TRBJ1-1 | NA
CASSWLPGDEQYF | TGCGCCAGCAGCTGGCTTCCAGGAGACGAGCAGTACTTC | TRBV5-1 | NA | TRBJ2-7 | NA
CASSPFGTDGNYGYTF | TGTGCCAGCTCACCTTTCGGGACGGACGGAAACTATGGCTACACCTTC | TRBV18 | NA | TRBJ1-2 | NA
CASSLVHDQETQYF | TGTGCCAGCAGCTTAGTCCACGACCAAGAGACCCAGTACTTC | TRBV7-8 | NA | TRBJ2-5 | NA
CASSNRGEREYF | TGTGCCAGCAGTAACAGAGGAGAGCGGGAGTACTTC | TRBV28 | NA | TRBJ2-4 | NA
CASSRGGLRGPGELFF | TGTGCCAGCAGTCGAGGGGGACTACGGGGTCCCGGGGAGCTGTTTTTT | TRBV5-4 | NA | TRBJ2-2 | NA
CASSIERNTIYF | TGTGCCAGCAGCATAGAACGAAACACCATATATTTT | TRBV13 | NA | TRBJ1-3 | NA
CASSVDRGFGYTF | TGTGCCAGTAGTGTCGACAGGGGATTCGGCTACACCTTC | TRBV19 | TRBD1 | TRBJ1-2 | NA
CASSVDGAGGYTF | TGTGCCAGCAGCGTAGACGGGGCTGGCGGCTACACCTTC | TRBV9 | NA | TRBJ1-2 | NA
CASSPPTGSSYNEQFF | TGTGCCAGCAGCCCCCCGACAGGGAGCTCCTACAATGAGCAGTTCTTC | TRBV7-9 | TRBD1 | TRBJ2-1 | NA
CASSLRGQGGGNEQFF | TGTGCCAGCAGCCTACGGGGACAGGGGGGAGGGAATGAGCAGTTCTTC | TRBV11-2 | TRBD1 | TRBJ2-1 | NA
CASSKGVLPMCTEAFF | TGTGCCAGCAGCAAAGGTGTGCTACCGATGTGTACTGAAGCTTTCTTT | TRBV21-1 | NA | TRBJ1-1 | NA
CASSLGAANTEAFF | TGTGCCAGCAGCTTGGGGGCGGCGAACACTGAAGCTTTCTTT | TRBV5-5 | NA | TRBJ1-1 | NA